These 4 T cell receptor beta chains were sequenced from one sample in a study of blood T cell repertoires in COVID-19. Libraries were prepared by immunoSEQ multiplex PCR; TCRdb keeps only in-frame clonotypes and omits some of them. The sample records some 490,000 clones, roughly 85% being singletons. Sequenced: peripheral blood. The receptors derive from a human donor in a cohort sampled during active COVID-19.

Worth noting for this clone: Germline is not matched at one junction end, which may reflect a read error. This chain joins TRBV15 and TRBJ1-1, with 8 positions matching TRBD1. Germline loops: CDR1 LNHNV, CDR2 YYDKDF (reference sequence). This CDR3 has 13 amino acids. The CDR3 DNA is TGTGCCACCAGCACCATCGACAGGGGCCCGCTCCTTTTT. This codes for CATSTIDRGPLLF.

The J gene is TRBJ2-3, the V gene TRBV19; 9 bases map to TRBD1. Germline values: CDR1 LNHDA, CDR2 SQIVND (reference sequence). Germline trimming cut 4 bases from V and 3 bases from J; bases unmatched to any gene: 8. The CDR3 spans 16 residues. CDR3 in amino acids: CASSTQRDRVTDTQYF. As DNA, the CDR3 is TGTGCCAGTAGTACCCAGAGGGACAGGGTGACAGATACGCAGTATTTT.

CDR3 nucleotide sequence: TGTGCCAGCAGTCCAGGGTCTCTTGGCTACACCTTC. It yields the protein CASSPGSLGYTF. V usage is TRBV12-3 or TRBV12-4 and J usage is TRBJ1-2, with a tentative D call TRBD1 (5 bases). The CDR3 runs 12 residues. V was cut by 5 bases and J by 7 bases, with 11 bases left in between.

The DNA for the CDR3 is TGTGCCAGCAGCGACTTTTCGGGAGGCAGGGATACGCAGTATTTT. This encodes CASSDFSGGRDTQYF. The rearrangement links TRBV7-2 to TRBJ2-3; 7 nucleotides align to TRBD2. Germline loops: CDR1 SGHTA, CDR2 FQGNSA. This CDR3 comprises 15 residues. After removal of 5 bases from V and 6 bases from J, the junction contained 11 bases not matched to a gene. The variable domain in full, completed from reference TRBV7-2 and TRBJ2-3, reads GAGVSQSPSNKVTEKGKDVELRCDPISGHTALYWYRQSLGQGLEFLIYFQGNSAPDKSGLPSDRFSAERTGGSVSTLTIQRTQQEDSAVYLCASSDFSGGRDTQYFGPGTRLTVL.